A single sample gave rise to the 19 T cell receptor beta chains below, sequenced in a study of cytomegalovirus exposure and HLA in healthy donors. The primer mix had 60 Vbeta and 13 Jbeta primers. Assay used: immunoSEQ multiplex PCR; TCRdb lists only in-frame clones, some missing. The table lists more than 110,000 clones, about 76% of them singletons. Material for sequencing was PBMCs. The receptors here all came from a female donor in good health and CMV-seronegative.

CDR3 nucleotides: TGTGCCAGCAGCTTGAGTGGGGGAGGTTACGAGCAGTACTTC. Translating it yields CASSLSGGGYEQYF. This chain uses TRBV5-6 with TRBJ2-5; a possible D gene is TRBD2 (6 bases). The DNA end is more similar to TRBJ2-7, so the J call may be wrong. This CDR3 has 14 amino acids. Germline-derived CDR1 and CDR2 are SGHDT and YYEEEE.

This chain uses TRBV4-1 with TRBJ1-1; D possibly corresponds to TRBD1 (5 bases). CDR1 is MGHRA and CDR2 is YSYEKL in the germline V gene. The CDR3 is 15 residues long. V lost 2 bases and J lost 0, with 10 bases in between. CDR3 region: CASSQRQTVNTEAFF. CDR3 DNA sequence: TGCGCCAGCAGCCAAAGACAGACAGTGAACACTGAAGCTTTCTTT.

V and J are TRBV5-1 and TRBJ2-1; the match to TRBD2 covers 7 bases. The ends lost 1 base at V and 4 bases at J; junction bases unmatched: 5. CDR1 and CDR2 (germline): SGHRS, YFSETQ. There are 15 residues in the CDR3. In nucleotides, the CDR3 is TGCGCCAGCAGCTTGTTACGGGGGGATTACAATGAGCAGTTCTTC. The encoded protein is CASSLLRGDYNEQFF.

The V call is TRBV27, the J call TRBJ2-1, with TRBD2 matching over 11 bases. The CDR3 covers 14 residues. The germline V gene encodes CDR1 MNHEY and CDR2 SMNVEV (reference sequence). The J segment lost 9 bases and the V segment lost 7 bases, leaving 8 bases of the junction unmatched. In DNA, the CDR3 is TGTGCCAGCACAGGTAGCGGGAGGGCCTCTGAGCAGTTCTTC. Translation gives CASTGSGRASEQFF.

The CDR3 DNA sequence: TGTGCCACGTCGGACAGCCTAGAGACCCAGTACTTC. It encodes CATSDSLETQYF. The chain employs TRBV10-3 and TRBJ2-5; tentatively, D is TRBD1 (6 bases). Germline CDR1 is ENHRY and CDR2 is SYGVKD. Trimming shortened V by 10 bases and J by 4 bases, and 13 bases separated the two germline ends. The CDR3 has 12 residues.

The chain links TRBV19 to TRBJ2-1; 8 bases are shared with TRBD2. The CDR3 length is 16 residues. Germline V gene lookup returns CDR1 LNHDA and CDR2 SQIVND (reference sequence). After removal of 2 bases from V and 9 bases from J, the junction contained 12 bases not matched to a gene. CDR3 sequence: CASSIIPSGSDAEQFF. CDR3 in DNA: TGTGCCAGTAGTATAATTCCGAGCGGGAGTGACGCTGAGCAGTTCTTC.

This sequence joins TRBV20-1 and TRBJ1-2, with 9 nucleotides matching TRBD1. V lost 6 bases, J lost 8 bases, and 4 bases stayed unmatched. The CDR3 is 11 amino acids. The V gene's germline CDR1 is DFQATT and CDR2 SNEGSKA (reference sequence). CDR3 loop: CSAQTGGGYTF. The CDR3, as DNA: TGCAGTGCGCAGACAGGGGGAGGCTACACCTTC.

V gene TRBV4-1 combines with J gene TRBJ1-4; TRBD1 aligns across 8 bases. CDR3 length: 14 residues. V lost 4 bases and J lost 7; bases outside the gene matches: 5. In germline, CDR1 is MGHRA, CDR2 YSYEKL. The CDR3 nucleotides are TGCGCCAGCAGCCGCGCAGGGGGCGGTGAAAAACTGTTTTTT. This gives the protein CASSRAGGGEKLFF.

The V gene is TRBV2, the J gene TRBJ1-2; no firm D call. CDR1 and CDR2 (germline): SNHLY, FYNNEI. This CDR3 region has 17 residues. Trimming took 0 bases from V and 0 from J, leaving 14 bases between them. CDR3 amino acids: CASSEALNSRANYGYTF. In DNA, the CDR3 is TGTGCCAGCAGTGAAGCGCTTAATTCCCGAGCTAACTATGGCTACACCTTC.

The chain is built from TRBV29-1 and TRBJ2-5; a weak D match, TRBD2 (6 bases). Trimming left V 4 bases short and J 3 bases short, with 9 bases between. Per the germline V gene, CDR1 is SQVTM and CDR2 is ANQGSEA. The CDR3 consists of 12 residues. The CDR3 spells CSVGRGEETQYF. CDR3 nucleotides: TGCAGCGTTGGGCGGGGTGAAGAGACCCAGTACTTC.

This clone has more than one count but fewer than ten. This sequence joins TRBV5-1 and TRBJ2-7; 11 bases match TRBD1. V gave up 0 bases and J gave up 7 bases; unmatched junction bases: 12. Germline lookup yields CDR1 SGHRS and CDR2 YFSETQ. This CDR3 region has 17 residues. CDR3 residues: CASSLGIPGQGAREQYF. The CDR3 bases are TGCGCCAGCAGCTTGGGCATCCCCGGACAGGGGGCGCGGGAGCAGTACTTC.

This chain connects TRBV28 to TRBJ1-1; possible D gene TRBD1, 6 bases. CDR1 and CDR2 from the germline V gene are MDHEN and SYDVKM. V was cut by 6 bases and J by 5 bases, with 16 bases left in between. This CDR3 is 14 amino acids long. The CDR3 bases are TGTGCCAGCAGCCAGGAACAGGGCGGGACTGAAGCTTTCTTT. It encodes CASSQEQGGTEAFF.

This clone has a handful of counts. CDR3: CASSPRDSYTEAFF. CDR3 nucleotides: TGTGCCAGCAGCCCCCGGGACAGCTACACTGAAGCTTTCTTT. The V gene is TRBV9, the J gene TRBJ1-1; 7 bases agree with TRBD1. The germline gives CDR1 SGDLS, CDR2 YYNGEE. This CDR3 comprises 14 residues. With 4 bases clipped from V and 3 bases from J, the junction kept 6 bases outside the gene matches.

The chain uses TRBV4-3 and TRBJ2-3, with 8 bases fitting TRBD2. This CDR3 contains 16 residues. The germline CDR1 and CDR2 sequences are LGHNA and YSLEER. Germline trimming cut 4 bases from V and 1 base from J; bases unmatched to any gene: 7. CDR3 region: CASSPLNSGGTDTQYF. The CDR3 DNA follows: TGCGCCAGCAGCCCACTTAATAGCGGGGGCACAGATACGCAGTATTTT.

This rearrangement joins TRBV7-2 to TRBJ1-2; D is possibly TRBD1 (6 bases). V was cut by 5 bases and J by 4 bases, with 14 bases left in between. The CDR3 is 14 residues long. CDR1 and CDR2 (germline): SGHTA, FQGNSA. This CDR3 reads CASSTLTGTYGYTF. The CDR3 bases are TGTGCCAGCAGCACCTTGACAGGCACCTATGGCTACACCTTC.

The V and J genes are TRBV5-4 and TRBJ1-2; D perhaps matches TRBD1 (5 bases). Germline loops: CDR1 SGHNT, CDR2 YYREEE (reference sequence). The CDR3 consists of 17 residues. The V and J ends lost 2 bases and 0 bases respectively, with 17 bases between them. The DNA for the CDR3 is TGTGCCAGCAGCTTCGCTCTCATCCCACAGGCTAACTATGGCTACACCTTC. Translated: CASSFALIPQANYGYTF.

The rearrangement uses TRBV7-9 and TRBJ2-2; no clear D gene. CDR1 SEHNR and CDR2 FQNEAQ come from the germline V gene (reference sequence). The CDR3 runs to 13 residues. V lost 1 base and J 6 bases, leaving 6 bases between the germline ends. The CDR3 is CASSLGASGELFF. The CDR3 bases are TGTGCCAGCAGCTTAGGGGCATCCGGGGAGCTGTTTTTT. Filled out from reference TRBV7-9 and TRBJ2-2, the complete variable domain reads DTGVSQNPRHKITKRGQNVTFRCDPISEHNRLYWYRQTLGQGPEFLTYFQNEAQLEKSRLLSDRFSAERPKGSFSTLEIQRTEQGDSAMYLCASSLGASGELFFGEGSRLTVL.

The chain uses TRBV14 and TRBJ1-1; D uncertain. CDR1 is SGHDN and CDR2 is FVKESK in the germline V gene. The CDR3 spans 13 residues. V was shortened by 1 base and J by 1 base, with 4 bases between the two germline ends. The CDR3 region has the DNA TGTGCCAGCAGCCAAGCCCGGAACACTGAAGCTTTCTTT. Protein product: CASSQARNTEAFF.

The chain uses TRBV18 and TRBJ1-5; D gene unclear. Trimming took off 0 bases at V and 9 bases at J, with 12 bases between the two ends. The CDR3 consists of 14 residues. CDR1 is KGHSH, CDR2 LQKENI, per germline. CDR3 residues: CASSPPGGGRPQHF. Written as DNA, the CDR3 is TGTGCCAGCTCACCACCGGGAGGCGGTCGGCCCCAGCATTTT. The full variable domain, its missing parts supplied by reference TRBV18 and TRBJ1-5, is NAGVMQNPRHLVRRRGQEARLRCSPMKGHSHVYWYRQLPEEGLKFMVYLQKENIIDESGMPKERFSAEFPKEGPSILRIQQVVRGDSAAYFCASSPPGGGRPQHFGDGTRLSIL.